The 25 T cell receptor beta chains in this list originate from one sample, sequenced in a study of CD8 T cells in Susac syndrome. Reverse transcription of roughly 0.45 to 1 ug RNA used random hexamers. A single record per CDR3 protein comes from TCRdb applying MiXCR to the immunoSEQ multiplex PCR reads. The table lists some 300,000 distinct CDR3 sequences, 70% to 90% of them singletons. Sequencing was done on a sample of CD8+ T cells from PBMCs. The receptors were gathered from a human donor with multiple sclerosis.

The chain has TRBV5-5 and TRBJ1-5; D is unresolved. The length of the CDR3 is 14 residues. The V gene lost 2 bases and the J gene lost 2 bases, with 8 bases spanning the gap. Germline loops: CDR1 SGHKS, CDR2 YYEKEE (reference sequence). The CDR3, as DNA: TGTGCCAGCAGCTTAGTATCGGGCAATCAGCCCCAGCATTTT. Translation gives CASSLVSGNQPQHF. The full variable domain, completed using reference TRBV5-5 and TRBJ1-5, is DAGVTQSPTHLIKTRGQQVTLRCSPISGHKSVSWYQQVLGQGPQFIFQYYEKEERGRGNFPDRFSARQFPNYSSELNVNALLLGDSALYLCASSLVSGNQPQHFGDGTRLSIL.

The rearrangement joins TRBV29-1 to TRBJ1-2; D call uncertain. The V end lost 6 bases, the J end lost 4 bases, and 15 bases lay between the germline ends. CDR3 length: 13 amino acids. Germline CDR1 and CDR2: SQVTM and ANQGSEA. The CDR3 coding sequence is TGCAGCGTGAAACCGACGGACCTCTATGGCTACACCTTC. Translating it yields CSVKPTDLYGYTF.

The CDR3 loop reads CASSDSSTGDTDTQYF. The CDR3, as DNA: TGTGCCAGCAGTGACTCGAGTACAGGAGACACAGATACGCAGTATTTT. This sequence joins TRBV6-4 and TRBJ2-3; a possible D gene is TRBD1 (5 bases). CDR1 is MRHNA, CDR2 SNTAGT, per germline. This CDR3 has 16 amino acids. V gave up 0 bases and J gave up 2 bases, with 12 bases separating them.

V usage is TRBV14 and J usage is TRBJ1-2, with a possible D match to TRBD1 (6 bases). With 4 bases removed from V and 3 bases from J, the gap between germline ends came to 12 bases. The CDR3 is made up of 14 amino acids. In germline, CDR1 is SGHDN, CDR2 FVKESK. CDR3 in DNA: TGTGCCAGCAGCCTTCGGACAGCACACTATGGCTACACCTTC. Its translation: CASSLRTAHYGYTF.

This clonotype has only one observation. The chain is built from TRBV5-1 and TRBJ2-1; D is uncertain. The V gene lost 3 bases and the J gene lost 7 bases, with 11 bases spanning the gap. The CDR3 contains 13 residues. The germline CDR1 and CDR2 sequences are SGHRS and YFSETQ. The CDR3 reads CASSSVLENEQFF. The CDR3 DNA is TGCGCCAGCAGCTCCGTTTTGGAGAATGAGCAGTTCTTC.

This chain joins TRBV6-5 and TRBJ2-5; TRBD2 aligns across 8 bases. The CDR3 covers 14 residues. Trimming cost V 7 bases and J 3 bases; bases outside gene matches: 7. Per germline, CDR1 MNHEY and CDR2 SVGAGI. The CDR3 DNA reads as TGTGCCAGCACCACGGGGGGGAGGGAAGAGACCCAGTACTTC. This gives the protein CASTTGGREETQYF.

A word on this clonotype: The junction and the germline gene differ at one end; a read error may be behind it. The CDR3: CASSPLGTETFF. The CDR3 nucleotides read TGTGCCAGCAGCCCCTTGGGCACTGAAACTTTCTTT. The chain is built from TRBV7-8 and TRBJ1-1, with D unclear. There are 12 residues in the CDR3. CDR1 and CDR2 from the germline V gene are SGHVS and FQNEAQ.

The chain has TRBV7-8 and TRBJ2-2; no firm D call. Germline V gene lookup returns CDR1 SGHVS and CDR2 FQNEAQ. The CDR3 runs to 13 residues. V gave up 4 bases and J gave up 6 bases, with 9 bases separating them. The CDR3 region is CASSSRPPGELFF. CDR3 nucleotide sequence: TGTGCCAGCAGCTCCCGCCCCCCCGGGGAGCTGTTTTTT.

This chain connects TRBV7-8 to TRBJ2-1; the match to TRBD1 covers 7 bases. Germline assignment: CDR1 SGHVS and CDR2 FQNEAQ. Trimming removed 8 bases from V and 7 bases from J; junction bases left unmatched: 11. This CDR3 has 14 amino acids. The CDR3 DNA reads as TGTGCCAGCGGCGCCGGGACAGTGGGGAATGAGCAGTTCTTC. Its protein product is CASGAGTVGNEQFF. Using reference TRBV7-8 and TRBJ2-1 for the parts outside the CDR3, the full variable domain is GAGVSQSPRYKVAKRGQDVALRCDPISGHVSLFWYQQALGQGPEFLTYFQNEAQLDKSGLPSDRFFAERPEGSVSTLKIQRTQQEDSAVYLCASGAGTVGNEQFFGPGTRLTVL.

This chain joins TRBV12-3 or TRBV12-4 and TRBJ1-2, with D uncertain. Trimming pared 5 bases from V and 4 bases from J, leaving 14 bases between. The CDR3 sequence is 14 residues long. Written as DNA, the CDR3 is TGTGCCAGCAGTATCCGGGCCGGCGGCTATGGCTACACCTTC. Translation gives CASSIRAGGYGYTF.

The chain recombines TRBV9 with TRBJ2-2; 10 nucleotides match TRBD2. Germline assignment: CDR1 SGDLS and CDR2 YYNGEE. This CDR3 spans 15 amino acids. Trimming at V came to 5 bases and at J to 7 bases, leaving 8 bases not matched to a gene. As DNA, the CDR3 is TGTGCCAGCAGTGACTCTAGCGGGAGTGGCGGGGAGCTGTTTTTT. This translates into CASSDSSGSGGELFF.

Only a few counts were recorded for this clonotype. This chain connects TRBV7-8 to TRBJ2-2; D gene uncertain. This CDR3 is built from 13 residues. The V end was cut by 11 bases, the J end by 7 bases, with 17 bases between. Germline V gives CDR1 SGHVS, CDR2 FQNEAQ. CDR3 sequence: CAASPCAGGELFF. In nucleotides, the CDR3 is TGTGCCGCAAGTCCATGCGCAGGCGGGGAGCTGTTTTTT. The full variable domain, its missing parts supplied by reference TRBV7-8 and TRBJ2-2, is GAGVSQSPRYKVAKRGQDVALRCDPISGHVSLFWYQQALGQGPEFLTYFQNEAQLDKSGLPSDRFFAERPEGSVSTLKIQRTQQEDSAVYLCAASPCAGGELFFGEGSRLTVL.

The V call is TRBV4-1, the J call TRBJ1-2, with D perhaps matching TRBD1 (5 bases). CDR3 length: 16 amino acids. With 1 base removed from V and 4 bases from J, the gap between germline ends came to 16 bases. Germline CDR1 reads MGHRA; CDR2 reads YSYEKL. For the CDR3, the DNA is TGCGCCAGCAGCCAAGTAGGAGGGGCCCGGGTCTATGGCTACACCTTC. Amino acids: CASSQVGGARVYGYTF.

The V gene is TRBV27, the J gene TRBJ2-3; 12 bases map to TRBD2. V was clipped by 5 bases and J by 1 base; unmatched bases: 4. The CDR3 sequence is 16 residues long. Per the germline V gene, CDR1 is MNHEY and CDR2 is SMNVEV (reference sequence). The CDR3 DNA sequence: TGTGCCAGCAGTACTAGCGGGAGGAGCCGCACAGATACGCAGTATTTT. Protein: CASSTSGRSRTDTQYF.

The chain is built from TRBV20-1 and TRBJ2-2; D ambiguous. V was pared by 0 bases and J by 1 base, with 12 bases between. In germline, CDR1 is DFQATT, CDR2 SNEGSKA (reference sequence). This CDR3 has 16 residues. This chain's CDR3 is CSARDKGALNTGELFF. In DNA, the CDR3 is TGCAGTGCTAGAGATAAGGGCGCGTTGAACACCGGGGAGCTGTTTTTT.

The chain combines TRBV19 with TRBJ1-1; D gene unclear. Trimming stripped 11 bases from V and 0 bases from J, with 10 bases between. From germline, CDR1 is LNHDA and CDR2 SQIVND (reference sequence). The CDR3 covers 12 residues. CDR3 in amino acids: CASGELNTEAFF. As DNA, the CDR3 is TGTGCCTCCGGGGAACTGAACACTGAAGCTTTCTTT.

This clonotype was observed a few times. CDR3 in DNA: TGTGCCAGCGGGGGGCACGAGCAGTACTTC. It codes for CASGGHEQYF. The gene calls are TRBV11-1 and TRBJ2-7; D possibly matches TRBD1 or TRBD2 (6 bases each). The length of the CDR3 is 10 residues. Trimming took 8 bases from V and 5 from J, leaving 7 bases between them. The germline V gene has CDR1 SGHAT and CDR2 FQDESV (reference sequence).

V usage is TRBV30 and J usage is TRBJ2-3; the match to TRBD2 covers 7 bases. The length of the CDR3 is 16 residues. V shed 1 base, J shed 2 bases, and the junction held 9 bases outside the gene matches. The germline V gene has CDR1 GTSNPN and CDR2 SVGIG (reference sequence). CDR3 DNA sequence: TGTGCCTGGAGTGCTAAGACTAGCTCCTACACAGATACGCAGTATTTT. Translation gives CAWSAKTSSYTDTQYF.

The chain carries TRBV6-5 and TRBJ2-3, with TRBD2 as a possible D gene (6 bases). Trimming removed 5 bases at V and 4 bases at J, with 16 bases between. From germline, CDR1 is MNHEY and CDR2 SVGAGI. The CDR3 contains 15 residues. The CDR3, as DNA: TGTGCCAGCAGTCCCCTTGCCGGGAGTCCAGATACGCAGTATTTT. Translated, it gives CASSPLAGSPDTQYF.

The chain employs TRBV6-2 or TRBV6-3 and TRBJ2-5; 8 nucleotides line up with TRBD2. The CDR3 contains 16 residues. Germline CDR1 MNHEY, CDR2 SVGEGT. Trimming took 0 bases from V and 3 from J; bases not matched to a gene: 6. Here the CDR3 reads CASSYSSQTSEETQYF. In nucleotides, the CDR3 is TGTGCCAGCAGTTACTCCTCCCAGACTAGCGAAGAGACCCAGTACTTC.

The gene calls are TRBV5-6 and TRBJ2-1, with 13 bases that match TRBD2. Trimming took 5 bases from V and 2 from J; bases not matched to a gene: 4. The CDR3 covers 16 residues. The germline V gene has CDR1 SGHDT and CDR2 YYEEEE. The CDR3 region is CASRGTSGAAYNEQFF. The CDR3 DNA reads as TGTGCCAGCAGGGGGACTAGCGGGGCCGCCTACAATGAGCAGTTCTTC.

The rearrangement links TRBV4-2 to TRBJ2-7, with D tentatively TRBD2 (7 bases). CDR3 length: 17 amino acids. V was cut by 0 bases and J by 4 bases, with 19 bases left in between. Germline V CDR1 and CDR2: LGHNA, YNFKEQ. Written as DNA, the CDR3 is TGTGCCAGCAGCCAAGAAAGTTGGGAGGGGGATGGATACGAGCAGTACTTC. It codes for CASSQESWEGDGYEQYF.

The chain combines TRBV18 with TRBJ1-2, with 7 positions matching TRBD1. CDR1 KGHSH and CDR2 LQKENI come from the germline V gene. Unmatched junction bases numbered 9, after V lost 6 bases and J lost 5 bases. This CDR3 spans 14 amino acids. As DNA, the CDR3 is TGTGCCAGCTCCGACCCGACAGGGAAATATGGCTACACCTTC. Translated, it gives CASSDPTGKYGYTF.

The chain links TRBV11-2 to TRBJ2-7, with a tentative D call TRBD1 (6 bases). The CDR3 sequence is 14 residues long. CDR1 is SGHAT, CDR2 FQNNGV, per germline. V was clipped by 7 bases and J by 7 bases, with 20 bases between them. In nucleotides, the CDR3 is TGTGCCAGCATATCCGGGACAAAAACGGGGGAGCAGTACTTC. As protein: CASISGTKTGEQYF.

The CDR3 here is CASSQPPRQAGQTSYNEQFF. The CDR3 DNA reads TGCGCCAGCAGTCAACCACCCCGCCAGGCGGGACAGACCTCCTACAATGAGCAGTTCTTC. The chain recombines TRBV23-1 with TRBJ2-1; tentative D call: TRBD1 (7 bases). TRBV23-1 qualifies as an ORF whose function is uncertain. The length of the CDR3 is 20 residues. V lost 2 bases and J 0 bases, leaving 23 bases between the germline ends.